Listed below are T cell receptor beta chains from one sample, sequenced in a study of T cells in tuberculosis. The table came from immunoSEQ multiplex PCR; TCRdb's copy has only in-frame clones and leaves some out. This sample has approximately 100,000 clones, with more than 75% found just once. The material sequenced was CD1b-GMM tetramer-negative cells sorted from PBMCs. Receptor source: an adult woman with latent tuberculosis. The CDR3 runs from the conserved cysteine through the conserved F or W. Each record gives: J gene, clone size, D gene, V gene, CDR3 DNA, CDR3 protein. A D gene is named only where the DNA matches it firmly. Size is stated for part of the rows, as once, few or many counts, or as a class when the clone is expanded.

j_gene: TRBJ1-2; abundance: NA; d_gene: NA; v_gene: TRBV6-6; CDR3nt: TGTGCCAGCAGTTACTCGAGGTCGGACAGCTATGGCTACACCTTC; CDR3aa: CASSYSRSDSYGYTF
j_gene: TRBJ2-2; abundance: NA; d_gene: TRBD1; v_gene: TRBV7-6; CDR3nt: TGTGCCAGCAGCTCCCCGACACGGGGACAGAGGGCCGGGGAGCTGTTTTTT; CDR3aa: CASSSPTRGQRAGELFF
j_gene: TRBJ2-3; abundance: NA; d_gene: NA; v_gene: TRBV11-2; CDR3nt: TGTGCCAGCAGCTTAGGGCAGGGCACAGATACGCAGTATTTT; CDR3aa: CASSLGQGTDTQYF
j_gene: TRBJ2-5; abundance: NA; d_gene: NA; v_gene: TRBV15; CDR3nt: TGTGCCACCAGCAGTTCCAGACGGGGAGAGACCCAGTACTTC; CDR3aa: CATSSSRRGETQYF
j_gene: TRBJ2-3; abundance: NA; d_gene: TRBD2; v_gene: TRBV7-6; CDR3nt: TGTGCCAGCAGCCCAAGGACTAGCGGGGAGCAAGATACGCAGTATTTT; CDR3aa: CASSPRTSGEQDTQYF
j_gene: TRBJ1-5; abundance: NA; d_gene: NA; v_gene: TRBV2; CDR3nt: TGTGCCAGCAGTGAGTCCGGGCAGCCCCAGCATTTT; CDR3aa: CASSESGQPQHF
j_gene: TRBJ1-5; abundance: NA; d_gene: TRBD1; v_gene: TRBV2; CDR3nt: TGTGCCAGCAGAACAGGGGGCAGAAGCAATCAGCCCCAGCATTTT; CDR3aa: CASRTGGRSNQPQHF
j_gene: TRBJ1-3; abundance: NA; d_gene: TRBD1; v_gene: TRBV14; CDR3nt: TGTGCCAGCAGCACCCGGACAGGGGGCTCTGGAAACACCATATATTTT; CDR3aa: CASSTRTGGSGNTIYF
j_gene: TRBJ2-2; abundance: NA; d_gene: NA; v_gene: TRBV19; CDR3nt: TGTGCCAGTAGTTGGGGGCGGGACACCGGGGAGCTGTTTTTT; CDR3aa: CASSWGRDTGELFF
j_gene: TRBJ2-2; abundance: NA; d_gene: NA; v_gene: TRBV18; CDR3nt: TGTGCCAGCTCAGAGGCCTCGCAGGGGGAGCTGTTTTTT; CDR3aa: CASSEASQGELFF
j_gene: TRBJ2-5; abundance: NA; d_gene: TRBD2; v_gene: TRBV5-8; CDR3nt: TGTGCCAGCAGCTCGGGACGTCTAGCGGGGGGCCAAGAGACCCAGTACTTC; CDR3aa: CASSSGRLAGGQETQYF
j_gene: TRBJ2-1; abundance: NA; d_gene: TRBD2; v_gene: TRBV28; CDR3nt: TGTGCCAGCAGCCGACTAGCGGGGGACTACAATGAGCAGTTCTTC; CDR3aa: CASSRLAGDYNEQFF
j_gene: TRBJ2-5; abundance: NA; d_gene: TRBD2; v_gene: TRBV7-6; CDR3nt: TGTGCCAGCAGCTACTCAGCGGGGGGGCGAGAGACCCAGTACTTC; CDR3aa: CASSYSAGGRETQYF
j_gene: TRBJ1-1; abundance: NA; d_gene: TRBD1; v_gene: TRBV19; CDR3nt: TGTGCCAGGGCGAACAGGGGGTGGACTGAAGCTTTCTTT; CDR3aa: CARANRGWTEAFF
j_gene: TRBJ1-6; abundance: NA; d_gene: NA; v_gene: TRBV2; CDR3nt: TGTGCCAGCAGTGAATCTAGTCAGGGAGGCTCACCCCTCCACTTT; CDR3aa: CASSESSQGGSPLHF
j_gene: TRBJ1-3; abundance: few; d_gene: NA; v_gene: TRBV19; CDR3nt: TGTGCCAGTGTGGAATGGGCTGCTGGAAACACCATATATTTT; CDR3aa: CASVEWAAGNTIYF
j_gene: TRBJ1-1; abundance: NA; d_gene: NA; v_gene: TRBV6-5; CDR3nt: TGTGCCAGCAGTCCCCGCGGCGAGGAAGCTTTCTTT; CDR3aa: CASSPRGEEAFF
j_gene: TRBJ1-2; abundance: NA; d_gene: TRBD1; v_gene: TRBV5-1; CDR3nt: TGCGCCAGCAGCGGGGGACAGGGAGGGGATGGCTACACCTTC; CDR3aa: CASSGGQGGDGYTF
j_gene: TRBJ1-1; abundance: NA; d_gene: NA; v_gene: TRBV14; CDR3nt: TGTGCCAGCAGCCCCCTCGGAGAGGGAAACACTGAAGCTTTCTTT; CDR3aa: CASSPLGEGNTEAFF
j_gene: TRBJ1-2; abundance: NA; d_gene: TRBD1; v_gene: TRBV6-6; CDR3nt: TGTGCCAGCAGTTCTAAGGGGGCGATTGGCTACACCTTC; CDR3aa: CASSSKGAIGYTF